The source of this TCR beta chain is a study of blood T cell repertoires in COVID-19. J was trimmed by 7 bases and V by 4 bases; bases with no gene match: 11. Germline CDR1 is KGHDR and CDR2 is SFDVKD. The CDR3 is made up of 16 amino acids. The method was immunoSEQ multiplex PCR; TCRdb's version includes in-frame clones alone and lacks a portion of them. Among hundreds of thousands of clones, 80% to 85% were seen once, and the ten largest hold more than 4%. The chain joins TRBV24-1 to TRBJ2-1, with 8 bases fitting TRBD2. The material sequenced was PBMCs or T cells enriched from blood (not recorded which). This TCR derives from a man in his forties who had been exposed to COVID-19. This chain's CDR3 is CATSDPSGSGGNEQFF. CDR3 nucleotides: TGTGCCACCAGTGACCCGAGCGGGAGTGGAGGGAATGAGCAGTTCTTC.